A single sample is the source of the 10 T cell receptor beta chains below, sequenced in a study of T cell responses to AZD1222 COVID-19 vaccine (dated by TCRdb to about 2021). The library was made by the immunoSEQ multiplex PCR assay. TCRdb holds this immuneACCESS table with in-frame rearrangements only. Some clones are missing; in checked studies, unresolved V genes explain under half, and the rest has no known cause. Counted in this sample were over 110,000 clones; just over 90% of them appeared once. The ten biggest clones cover roughly 4.9% of the sample. The time point label for this specimen denotes: baseline before first vaccination. The sequencing used peripheral blood, collected on day 0 of AZD1222 vaccination. These receptors were collected from an adult in good health.

The chain joins TRBV7-2 to TRBJ1-4, with D tentatively TRBD1 (5 bases). Germline CDR1 and CDR2: SGHTA and FQGNSA. V lost 1 base to trimming and J lost 8 bases, with 11 bases between them. This CDR3 is 14 amino acids long. The chain's CDR3 is CASSLDTGSEKLFF. CDR3 bases: TGTGCCAGCAGCTTAGATACAGGATCCGAAAAACTGTTTTTT.

V and J are TRBV4-1 and TRBJ1-2; no clear D. V dropped 4 bases and J dropped 4 bases, with 10 bases sitting between them. The CDR3 spans 13 residues. Germline CDR1 and CDR2: MGHRA and YSYEKL. CDR3 nucleotides: TGCGCCAGCAGCCCAGGAGACCTCTATGGCTACACCTTC. Its protein product is CASSPGDLYGYTF.

The chain recombines TRBV5-4 with TRBJ1-1; D is unclear. In germline, CDR1 is SGHNT, CDR2 YYREEE (reference sequence). This CDR3 has 14 amino acids. V was shortened by 0 bases and J by 2 bases, with 8 bases between the two germline ends. The CDR3 DNA reads TGTGCCAGCAGCTTGGACAGATTAAACACTGAAGCTTTCTTT. This codes for CASSLDRLNTEAFF.

This rearrangement joins TRBV27 to TRBJ2-7, with D unresolved. The CDR3 extends over 17 amino acids. V shed 5 bases and J shed 1 base, with 21 bases lying between them. CDR1 MNHEY and CDR2 SMNVEV come from the germline V gene (reference sequence). DNA of the CDR3: TGTGCCAGCAGTCCCTTGGCTCCAGCCGGGTCTTCCTACGAGCAGTACTTC. Encoded protein: CASSPLAPAGSSYEQYF.

The chain combines TRBV12-1 with TRBJ2-2. TRBV12-1 is flagged as a pseudogene. The CDR3 totals 14 residues. The CDR3 loop reads CASSFVVDTGELFF. The CDR3 nucleotides read TGTGCCAGCAGCTTTGTGGTTGACACCGGGGAGCTGTTTTTT.

The sample holds a few counts of this clone. This chain links TRBV3-1 (or the pseudogene TRBV3-2) with TRBJ2-7; D not resolved. Trimming shortened V by 3 bases and J by 2 bases, and 17 bases separated the two germline ends. This CDR3 has 16 residues. Per germline, CDR1 LGHDT and CDR2 YNNKEL (reference sequence). The CDR3 reads CASSQEGPETAYEQYF. Here the CDR3 DNA reads TGTGCCAGCAGCCAGGAAGGACCAGAGACCGCCTACGAGCAGTACTTC.

CDR3 DNA: TGTGCCAGTAGTCTTACAGGGGGTTCCTACAATGAGCAGTTCTTC. It translates to CASSLTGGSYNEQFF. The chain is built from TRBV19 and TRBJ2-1; 8 bases match TRBD1. The germline V gene has CDR1 LNHDA and CDR2 SQIVND (reference sequence). The CDR3 totals 15 residues. Trimming at V came to 5 bases and at J to 1 base, leaving 4 bases not matched to a gene.

The chain employs TRBV4-1 and TRBJ1-6; D remains ambiguous. The CDR3 is 16 residues long. Germline assignment: CDR1 MGHRA and CDR2 YSYEKL. The V and J ends lost 0 bases and 9 bases respectively, with 15 bases between them. The CDR3 here is CASSQESRTFSSPLHF. CDR3 coding DNA: TGCGCCAGCAGCCAAGAGTCCCGGACGTTCAGTTCACCCCTCCACTTT.

The chain recombines TRBV5-1 with TRBJ2-5, with a tentative D call TRBD1 (7 bases). Per germline, CDR1 SGHRS and CDR2 YFSETQ. V was cut by 2 bases and J by 4 bases, with 12 bases left in between. This CDR3 spans 14 amino acids. The CDR3 sequence: CASSFGQGGETQYF. The DNA for the CDR3 is TGCGCCAGCAGCTTTGGGCAGGGGGGAGAGACCCAGTACTTC. The full variable domain, rest sourced from reference TRBV5-1 and TRBJ2-5, is KAGVTQTPRYLIKTRGQQVTLSCSPISGHRSVSWYQQTPGQGLQFLFEYFSETQRNKGNFPGRFSGRQFSNSRSEMNVSTLELGDSALYLCASSFGQGGETQYFGPGTRLLVL.

The V gene is TRBV9, the J gene TRBJ2-7, with 9 bases aligning to TRBD1. V shed 6 bases, J shed 3 bases, and the junction held 4 bases outside the gene matches. The CDR3 loop spans 13 amino acids. Germline lookup yields CDR1 SGDLS and CDR2 YYNGEE. CDR3 coding DNA: TGTGCCAGCAACCGACAGGGGGACTACGAGCAGTACTTC. It is translated as CASNRQGDYEQYF.